One T cell receptor (beta chain) is described in this entry. Time point reported: cycle 4 day 1 (C4D1), after less than 7 weeks of nivolumab. Relapses following autologous stem cell transplantation were seen in all patients, with brentuximab vedotin exposure varying. Classifying best responses yielded complete response, partial response or progressive disease. Trimming left V 7 bases short and J 2 bases short, with 16 bases between. Germline lookup yields CDR1 SGHRS and CDR2 YFSETQ. This CDR3 contains 14 residues. The sample belongs to a study of PD-1 blockade in classical Hodgkin lymphoma. The data were produced by immunoSEQ multiplex PCR, yet TCRdb's version contains in-frame clones alone and is incomplete. The table includes some 19,000 clones, over 70% detected once.

This clonotype was sampled from a human donor with classical Hodgkin lymphoma. The specimen comprised peripheral blood mononuclear cells (PBMCs), sampled before the fourth cycle of nivolumab. The J gene is TRBJ2-7, the V gene TRBV5-1; tentative D call: TRBD2 (5 bases). The CDR3 nucleotides read TGCGCCAGCTCTATGGTGGGAGTGACCTACGAGCAGTACTTC. It yields the protein CASSMVGVTYEQYF. The full variable domain, rest sourced from reference TRBV5-1 and TRBJ2-7, is KAGVTQTPRYLIKTRGQQVTLSCSPISGHRSVSWYQQTPGQGLQFLFEYFSETQRNKGNFPGRFSGRQFSNSRSEMNVSTLELGDSALYLCASSMVGVTYEQYFGPGTRLTVT.